Following are 9 T cell receptor beta chains from one sample sequenced in a study of cytomegalovirus exposure and HLA in healthy donors. Primers for the PCR totalled 60 Vbeta and 13 Jbeta. The method was immunoSEQ multiplex PCR; TCRdb's version includes in-frame clones alone and lacks a portion of them. The table records about 95,000 clones, approximately 72% of them present only once. The sequenced sample consisted of PBMCs. Receptor source: a young man in good health and CMV-seropositive.

The V call is TRBV6-1, the J call TRBJ1-5; D remains unclear. V lost 7 bases and J 6 bases, leaving 13 bases between the germline ends. The germline CDR1 and CDR2 sequences are MNHNS and SASEGT. The CDR3 contains 13 residues. This CDR3 is CASTQDGSQPQHF. CDR3 nucleotides: TGTGCCAGCACCCAGGACGGGAGTCAGCCCCAGCATTTT.

Remarks on this clone: Its ends do not fully match the called genes, so a read error is possible. The same CDR3 is also encoded by other DNA sequences in this sample. The chain uses TRBV5-4 and TRBJ1-1, with D perhaps matching TRBD1 (5 bases). The CDR3 spans 14 residues. Germline V gene lookup returns CDR1 SGHNT and CDR2 YYREEE (reference sequence). CDR3 nucleotides: TGTGCCAGCAGCTCCCCCGGGAGGGACGCTGAAGCCTTCTTT. It translates to CASSSPGRDAEAFF. Full variable domain (remainder filled in from reference TRBV5-4 and TRBJ1-1): ETGVTQSPTHLIKTRGQQVTLRCSSQSGHNTVSWYQQALGQGPQFIFQYYREEENGRGNFPPRFSGLQFPNYSSELNVNALELDDSALYLCASSSPGRDAEAFFGQGTRLTVV.

A single count supports this clone. The rearrangement uses TRBV9 and TRBJ2-3; D is perhaps TRBD1 (6 bases). The germline gives CDR1 SGDLS, CDR2 YYNGEE. This CDR3 has 13 amino acids. Trimming cost V 4 bases and J 4 bases, with 10 bases left between them. The CDR3: CASSYSGADTQYF. CDR3 coding DNA: TGTGCCAGCAGCTACTCAGGGGCAGATACGCAGTATTTT. Complete variable domain (other parts from reference TRBV9 and TRBJ2-3): DSGVTQTPKHLITATGQRVTLRCSPRSGDLSVYWYQQSLDQGLQFLIQYYNGEERAKGNILERFSAQQFPDLHSELNLSSLELGDSALYFCASSYSGADTQYFGPGTRLTVL.

This clone came up once. This rearrangement joins TRBV2 to TRBJ1-6, with 10 bases aligning to TRBD1. Trimming at V came to 6 bases and at J to 4 bases, leaving 6 bases not matched to a gene. The CDR3 is made up of 16 amino acids. Germline V gene sequence: CDR1 SNHLY, CDR2 FYNNEI. The CDR3 loop reads CASRPGQGIYNSPLHF. The CDR3 nucleotides read TGTGCCAGCAGGCCGGGACAGGGGATTTATAATTCACCCCTCCACTTT. Full variable domain (rest looked up from reference TRBV2 and TRBJ1-6): EPEVTQTPSHQVTQMGQEVILRCVPISNHLYFYWYRQILGQKVEFLVSFYNNEISEKSEIFDDQFSVERPDGSNFTLKIRSTKLEDSAMYFCASRPGQGIYNSPLHFGNGTRLTVT.

This clone occurred a few times. V gene TRBV28 combines with J gene TRBJ1-5, with no clear D. The V and J ends lost 2 bases and 5 bases respectively, with 16 bases between them. The CDR3 has 16 amino acids. Germline loops: CDR1 MDHEN, CDR2 SYDVKM. The chain's CDR3 is CASSLPPLWEHQPQHF. The CDR3 DNA is TGTGCCAGCAGTTTACCACCACTATGGGAGCATCAGCCCCAGCATTTT.

The chain employs TRBV27 and TRBJ2-7; 7 nucleotides line up with TRBD2. The CDR3 spans 14 residues. The germline gives CDR1 MNHEY, CDR2 SMNVEV (reference sequence). Trimming took 3 bases from V and 2 from J; bases not matched to a gene: 4. This CDR3 is CASSLGGGAYEQYF. CDR3 nucleotides: TGTGCCAGCAGTTTGGGTGGGGGGGCCTACGAGCAGTACTTC.

This chain joins TRBV4-1 and TRBJ1-2; no reliable D call. Trimming shortened V by 1 base and J by 0 bases, and 6 bases separated the two germline ends. Germline CDR1 and CDR2: MGHRA and YSYEKL. This CDR3 comprises 14 residues. CDR3 protein: CASSQAQSNYGYTF. The CDR3 DNA follows: TGCGCCAGCAGCCAAGCGCAGTCTAACTATGGCTACACCTTC.

The J gene is TRBJ2-7, the V gene TRBV9; 8 bases align to TRBD1. CDR1 SGDLS and CDR2 YYNGEE come from the germline V gene. The J segment lost 2 bases and the V segment lost 2 bases, leaving 12 bases of the junction unmatched. This CDR3 region has 17 residues. The chain's CDR3 is CASSVNPGGQVTYEQYF. DNA for the CDR3: TGTGCCAGCAGCGTCAATCCTGGGGGACAGGTGACCTACGAGCAGTACTTC.

The V call is TRBV4-2, the J call TRBJ2-2, with no clear D. Trimming pared 3 bases from V and 4 bases from J, leaving 12 bases between. Germline V lookup: CDR1 LGHNA, CDR2 YNFKEQ. The CDR3 covers 15 residues. The CDR3 DNA is TGTGCCAGCAGCCACTCGAAAGACATCACCGGGGAGCTGTTTTTT. As protein: CASSHSKDITGELFF.